The subject of this entry is one T cell receptor beta chain. Its target is unknown. These data belong to a study of T cell responses to AZD1222 COVID-19 vaccine. Points from the study as a whole: It should be noted that donors were predominantly white British and more often female, and clonal diversity was possibly underestimated. It was only 6 or 7 AZD1222 recipients who were seropositive at baseline. Spike-specific TCR breadth rose after two AZD1222 doses, and depth rose as well.

The CDR3 is made up of 15 amino acids. Germline loops: CDR1 GTSNPN, CDR2 SVGIG (reference sequence). V was cut by 4 bases and J by 2 bases, with 16 bases left in between. Repertoires were generated with immunoSEQ multiplex PCR, while TCRdb's copy carries only in-frame clones and drops some. The data contain 120,000 to 150,000 clones, roughly 88% of them singletons. This chain connects TRBV30 to TRBJ2-3, with TRBD1 as a possible D gene (5 bases). The sequenced sample was peripheral blood, obtained 28 days after the second dose of the MenACWY control vaccine. The receptor was derived from an adult who received the MenACWY meningococcal vaccine as a control. The CDR3 DNA is TGTGCCTGGATAGGGGTGGGGCCCTTCACAGATACGCAGTATTTT. Its translation: CAWIGVGPFTDTQYF.